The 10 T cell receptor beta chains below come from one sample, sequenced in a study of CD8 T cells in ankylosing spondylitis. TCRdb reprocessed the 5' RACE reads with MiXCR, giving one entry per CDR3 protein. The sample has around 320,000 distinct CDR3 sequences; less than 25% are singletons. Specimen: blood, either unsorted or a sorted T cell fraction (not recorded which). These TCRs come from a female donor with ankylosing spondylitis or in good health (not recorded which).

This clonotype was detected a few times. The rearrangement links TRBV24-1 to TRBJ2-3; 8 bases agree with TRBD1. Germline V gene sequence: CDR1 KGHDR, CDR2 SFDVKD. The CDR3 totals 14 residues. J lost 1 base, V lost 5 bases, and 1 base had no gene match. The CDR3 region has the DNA TGTGCCACCAGTGTGACAGGGGGCACAGATACGCAGTATTTT. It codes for CATSVTGGTDTQYF.

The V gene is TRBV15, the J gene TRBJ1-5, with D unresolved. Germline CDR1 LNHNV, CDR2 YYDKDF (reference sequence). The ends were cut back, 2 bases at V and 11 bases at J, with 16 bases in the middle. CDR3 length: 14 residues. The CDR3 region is CATSRSRVQEAQHF. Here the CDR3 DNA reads TGTGCCACCAGCAGATCTCGGGTGCAAGAGGCCCAGCATTTT.

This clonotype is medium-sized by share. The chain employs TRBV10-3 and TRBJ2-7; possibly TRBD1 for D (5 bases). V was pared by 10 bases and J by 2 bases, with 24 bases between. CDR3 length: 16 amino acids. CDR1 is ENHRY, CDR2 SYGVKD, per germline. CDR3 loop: CATQRHTTDAPYEQYF. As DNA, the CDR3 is TGTGCCACGCAAAGGCATACGACAGATGCCCCCTACGAGCAGTACTTC.

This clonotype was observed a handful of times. CDR3 bases: TGTGCCAGCACCCCTCGATGGCAGGTCTATGGCTACACCTTC. Protein product: CASTPRWQVYGYTF. V usage is TRBV6-1 and J usage is TRBJ1-2, with no clear D. This CDR3 has 14 amino acids. Per the germline V gene, CDR1 is MNHNS and CDR2 is SASEGT. The V gene lost 7 bases and the J gene lost 4 bases, with 16 bases spanning the gap.

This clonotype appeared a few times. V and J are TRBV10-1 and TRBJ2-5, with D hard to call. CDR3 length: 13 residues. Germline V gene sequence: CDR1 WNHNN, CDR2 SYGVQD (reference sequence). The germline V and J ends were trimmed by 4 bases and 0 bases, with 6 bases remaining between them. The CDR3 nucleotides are TGCGCCAGCAGTGCGGCGTACCAAGAGACCCAGTACTTC. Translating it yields CASSAAYQETQYF.

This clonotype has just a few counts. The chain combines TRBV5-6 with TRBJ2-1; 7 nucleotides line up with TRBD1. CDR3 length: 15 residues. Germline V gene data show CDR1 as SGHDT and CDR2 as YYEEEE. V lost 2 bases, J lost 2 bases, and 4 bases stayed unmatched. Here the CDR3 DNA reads TGTGCCAGCAGCTTCGCCGACAGGGCCTACAATGAGCAGTTCTTC. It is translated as CASSFADRAYNEQFF. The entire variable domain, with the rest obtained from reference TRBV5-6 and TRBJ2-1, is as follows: DAGVTQSPTHLIKTRGQQVTLRCSPKSGHDTVSWYQQALGQGPQFIFQYYEEEERQRGNFPDRFSGHQFPNYSSELNVNALLLGDSALYLCASSFADRAYNEQFFGPGTRLTVL.

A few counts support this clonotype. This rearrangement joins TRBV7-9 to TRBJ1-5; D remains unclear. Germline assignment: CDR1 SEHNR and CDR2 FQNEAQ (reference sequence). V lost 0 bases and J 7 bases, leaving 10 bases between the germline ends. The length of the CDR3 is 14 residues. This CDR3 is CASSLAVVEQPQHF. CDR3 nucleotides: TGTGCCAGCAGCTTAGCGGTTGTGGAGCAGCCCCAGCATTTT.

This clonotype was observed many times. The chain's CDR3 is CASSSKGQGYSPLHF. The CDR3 DNA is TGTGCCAGCAGTTCCAAGGGACAGGGATATTCACCCCTCCACTTT. V usage is TRBV27 and J usage is TRBJ1-6; 9 nucleotides line up with TRBD1. J lost 8 bases, V lost 4 bases, and 6 bases had no gene match. This CDR3 has 15 residues. The germline V gene has CDR1 MNHEY and CDR2 SMNVEV (reference sequence).

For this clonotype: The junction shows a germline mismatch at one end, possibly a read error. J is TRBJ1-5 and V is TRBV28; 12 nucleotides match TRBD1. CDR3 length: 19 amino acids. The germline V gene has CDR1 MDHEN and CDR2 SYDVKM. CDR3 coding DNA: TGTGCCAGCAGTTTGGCCGGGACAGGGGGCTGGATGGGCAATCAGCCCCAGCGTTTT. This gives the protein CASSLAGTGGWMGNQPQRF.

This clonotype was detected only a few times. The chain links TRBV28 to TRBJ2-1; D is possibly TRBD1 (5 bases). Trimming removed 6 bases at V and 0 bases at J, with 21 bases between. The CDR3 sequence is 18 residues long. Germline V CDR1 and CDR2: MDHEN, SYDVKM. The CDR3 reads CASSAQGFERVSYNEQFF. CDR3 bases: TGTGCCAGCAGCGCCCAGGGTTTCGAAAGAGTCTCCTACAATGAGCAGTTCTTC.